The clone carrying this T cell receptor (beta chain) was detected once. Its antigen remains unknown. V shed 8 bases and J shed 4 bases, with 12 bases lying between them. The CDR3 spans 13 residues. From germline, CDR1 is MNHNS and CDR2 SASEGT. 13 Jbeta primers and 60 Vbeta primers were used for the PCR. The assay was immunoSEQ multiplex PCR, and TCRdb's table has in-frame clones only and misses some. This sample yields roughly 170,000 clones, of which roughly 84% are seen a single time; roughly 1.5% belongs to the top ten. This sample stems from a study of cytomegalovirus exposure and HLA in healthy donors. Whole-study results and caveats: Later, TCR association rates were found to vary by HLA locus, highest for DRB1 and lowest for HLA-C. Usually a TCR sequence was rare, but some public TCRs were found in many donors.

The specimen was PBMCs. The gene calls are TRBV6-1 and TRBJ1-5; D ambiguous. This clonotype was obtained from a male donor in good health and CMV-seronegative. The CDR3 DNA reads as TGTGCCAGCGTCTTAGAGGGAAATCAGCCCCAGCATTTT. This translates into CASVLEGNQPQHF.